These 27 T cell receptor beta chains share one sample of origin, sequenced in a study of blood T cell repertoires in COVID-19. Using immunoSEQ multiplex PCR, the repertoire was profiled, and TCRdb retains in-frame clones only, with some absent. Among 85,000 to 90,000 clones listed, roughly nine tenths were seen once. The sample consisted of peripheral blood. The receptors were gathered from a woman older than 75 with active COVID-19.

The chain couples TRBV6-5 to TRBJ1-6; maybe TRBD1 (6 bases). CDR1 and CDR2 from the germline V gene are MNHEY and SVGAGI. There are 14 residues in the CDR3. V was trimmed by 10 bases and J by 1 base, leaving 11 bases between them. As DNA, the CDR3 is TGTGCCACTAGGGGGGGGTCCTATAATTCACCCCTCCACTTT. This encodes CATRGGSYNSPLHF.

This clone was found once. This chain connects TRBV28 to TRBJ2-3; 8 bases match TRBD2. This CDR3 contains 15 residues. Germline V gives CDR1 MDHEN, CDR2 SYDVKM. V trimming: 7 bases; J trimming: 4 bases; junction bases outside the gene matches: 10. The CDR3 DNA follows: TGTGCCAGCACCGAATCGGGAGGGCCACCAGATACGCAGTATTTT. Protein sequence: CASTESGGPPDTQYF.

The CDR3 DNA reads as TGTGCCAGCACCCTTGTCGGGAGAACTACAAATGAGCAGTTCTTC. It yields the protein CASTLVGRTTNEQFF. V usage is TRBV7-9 and J usage is TRBJ2-1; D might be TRBD2 (6 bases). Trimming took 7 bases from V and 7 from J, leaving 20 bases between them. The germline gives CDR1 SEHNR, CDR2 FQNEAQ (reference sequence). This CDR3 region has 15 residues.

CDR3: CASSFLSTDTQYF. In DNA, the CDR3 is TGTGCCAGCAGCTTTCTTAGCACAGATACGCAGTATTTT. The chain links TRBV7-2 to TRBJ2-3; no clear D gene. This CDR3 is built from 13 residues. The germline V and J ends were trimmed by 3 bases and 0 bases, with 4 bases remaining between them. CDR1 SGHTA and CDR2 FQGNSA come from the germline V gene.

The V call is TRBV7-2, the J call TRBJ2-3, with D maybe TRBD1 (6 bases). The CDR3 sequence is 16 residues long. Trimming removed 4 bases at V and 4 bases at J, with 18 bases between. Germline CDR1 reads SGHTA; CDR2 reads FQGNSA. CDR3 DNA: TGTGCCAGCAGCTCCCTTAGACCGACAGGTCCAGATACGCAGTATTTT. Its translation: CASSSLRPTGPDTQYF.

V is TRBV7-9 and J is TRBJ2-7, with TRBD2 matching 9 bases. V lost 6 bases, J lost 9 bases, and 12 bases stayed unmatched. Germline V gene sequence: CDR1 SEHNR, CDR2 FQNEAQ (reference sequence). This CDR3 region has 14 residues. In DNA, the CDR3 is TGTGCCAGCAGTTCCGGGACTAGCCAGGGGGGGCAGTACTTC. Amino acid sequence: CASSSGTSQGGQYF.

The rearrangement links TRBV6-5 to TRBJ1-2; possibly TRBD1 for D (5 bases). CDR1 and CDR2 from the germline V gene are MNHEY and SVGAGI. CDR3 length equals 11 residues. V was shortened by 5 bases and J by 6 bases, with 7 bases between the two germline ends. CDR3 in DNA: TGTGCCAGCAGTAGGGGCGATGGCTACACCTTC. This codes for CASSRGDGYTF.

V gene TRBV28 combines with J gene TRBJ2-1, with 8 bases matching TRBD2. In germline, CDR1 is MDHEN, CDR2 SYDVKM. Trimming removed 3 bases from V and 0 bases from J; junction bases left unmatched: 7. The CDR3 covers 17 residues. CDR3 nucleotides: TGTGCCAGCAGTTTGGTTAGCGGGGTTAGCTCCTACAATGAGCAGTTCTTC. Translating it yields CASSLVSGVSSYNEQFF.

The rearrangement links TRBV24-1 to TRBJ2-1; the match to TRBD1 covers 8 bases. The CDR3 sequence is 15 residues long. Germline CDR1 is KGHDR and CDR2 is SFDVKD. Germline trimming cut 4 bases from V and 6 bases from J; bases unmatched to any gene: 7. CDR3 coding DNA: TGTGCCACCAGTGAAACCGGGACAGGCTTCAATGAGCAGTTCTTC. This codes for CATSETGTGFNEQFF.

The V call is TRBV4-2, the J call TRBJ2-3, with 9 bases fitting TRBD1. The CDR3 has 18 residues. Trimming removed 3 bases from V and 1 base from J; junction bases left unmatched: 11. The germline V gene has CDR1 LGHNA and CDR2 YNFKEQ. CDR3 in amino acids: CASSHPFTRDRGTDTQYF. CDR3 nucleotides: TGTGCCAGCAGCCACCCCTTCACCCGGGACAGGGGCACAGATACGCAGTATTTT.

This sequence joins TRBV18 and TRBJ2-1; TRBD1 agrees at 8 bases. The germline CDR1 and CDR2 sequences are KGHSH and LQKENI. Trimming at V came to 0 bases and at J to 0 bases, leaving 1 base not matched to a gene. The CDR3 is made up of 16 amino acids. CDR3 protein: CASSPPTGVSYNEQFF. The CDR3 DNA is TGTGCCAGCTCACCACCGACAGGGGTCTCCTACAATGAGCAGTTCTTC. Supplemented by reference TRBV18 and TRBJ2-1, the full variable domain reads NAGVMQNPRHLVRRRGQEARLRCSPMKGHSHVYWYRQLPEEGLKFMVYLQKENIIDESGMPKERFSAEFPKEGPSILRIQQVVRGDSAAYFCASSPPTGVSYNEQFFGPGTRLTVL.

The genes are TRBV6-2 or TRBV6-3 and TRBJ2-7; the match to TRBD2 covers 10 bases. Looked up from germline, CDR1 is MNHEY and CDR2 is SVGEGT. The length of the CDR3 is 16 residues. V shed 0 bases, J shed 3 bases, and the junction held 5 bases outside the gene matches. CDR3 sequence (DNA): TGTGCCAGCAGTTACTCGATGGCTAGCGGGAGCTACGAGCAGTACTTC. Translated, it gives CASSYSMASGSYEQYF.

The chain uses TRBV18 and TRBJ2-2, with D tentatively TRBD1 (5 bases). CDR3 size: 15 residues. Germline CDR1 and CDR2: KGHSH and LQKENI. V was shortened by 0 bases and J by 3 bases, with 8 bases between the two germline ends. This chain's CDR3 is CASSPPSRDTGELFF. For the CDR3, the DNA is TGTGCCAGCTCACCACCGTCCAGGGACACCGGGGAGCTGTTTTTT.

The rearrangement links TRBV4-3 to TRBJ1-6; 7 bases match TRBD1. Germline V gene data show CDR1 as LGHNA and CDR2 as YSLEER. J lost 8 bases, V lost 0 bases, and 1 base had no gene match. This CDR3 has 14 residues. Here the CDR3 reads CASSQDTGDSPLHF. In nucleotides, the CDR3 is TGCGCCAGCAGCCAAGATACAGGGGATTCACCCCTCCACTTT.

The chain couples TRBV24-1 to TRBJ2-7, with TRBD1 identical over 9 bases. Germline-derived CDR1 and CDR2 are KGHDR and SFDVKD. The CDR3 is 15 residues long. The V segment lost 2 bases and the J segment 1 base; nucleotides outside the gene matches: 2. CDR3 loop: CATSDSGTGSYEQYF. The CDR3 DNA follows: TGTGCCACCAGTGATTCAGGGACAGGGTCCTACGAGCAGTACTTC.

The chain joins TRBV5-1 to TRBJ1-5; 7 bases match TRBD1. The CDR3 is made up of 13 amino acids. J gave up 15 bases and V 4 bases, and 13 bases lay outside the gene matches. Germline loops: CDR1 SGHRS, CDR2 YFSETQ. CDR3 residues: CASSRDPTGPSHF. The CDR3 nucleotides are TGCGCCAGCAGCCGAGATCCGACAGGGCCATCGCATTTT.

The chain employs TRBV28 and TRBJ1-1; D is possibly TRBD1 (5 bases). The germline V and J ends were trimmed by 4 bases and 4 bases, with 13 bases remaining between them. CDR1 and CDR2 (germline): MDHEN, SYDVKM. This CDR3 has 14 amino acids. The CDR3 region is CASSSTGHLTEAFF. In DNA form, the CDR3 reads TGTGCCAGCAGTTCTACCGGACACCTCACTGAAGCTTTCTTT.

This clone showed up just once. V gene TRBV5-4 combines with J gene TRBJ2-7, with D perhaps TRBD2 (5 bases). V was cut by 0 bases and J by 0 bases, with 7 bases left in between. Germline V gene data show CDR1 as SGHNT and CDR2 as YYREEE (reference sequence). The CDR3 runs 14 residues. CDR3 nucleotides: TGTGCCAGCAGCTTGGGAGGGAGCTCCTACGAGCAGTACTTC. It specifies CASSLGGSSYEQYF.

J is TRBJ2-1 and V is TRBV18; 10 bases map to TRBD2. The CDR3 spans 15 residues. The germline V gene encodes CDR1 KGHSH and CDR2 LQKENI. Germline trimming cut 2 bases from V and 7 bases from J; bases unmatched to any gene: 5. CDR3 in amino acids: CASSPLASGRNEQFF. The CDR3 nucleotides are TGTGCCAGCTCACCATTGGCTAGCGGGAGAAATGAGCAGTTCTTC.

The V and J genes are TRBV28 and TRBJ2-6; D is possibly TRBD2 (6 bases). Germline values: CDR1 MDHEN, CDR2 SYDVKM. The CDR3 length is 17 residues. Trimming pared 10 bases from V and 0 bases from J, leaving 19 bases between. The CDR3 sequence is CAIAKLGLRSGANVLTF. The CDR3 region has the DNA TGTGCCATAGCGAAACTGGGACTCCGCTCTGGGGCCAACGTCCTGACTTTC.

The V call is TRBV7-2, the J call TRBJ2-3, with D perhaps matching TRBD1 (5 bases). V lost 5 bases and J lost 0, with 6 bases in between. In germline, CDR1 is SGHTA, CDR2 FQGNSA. The CDR3 spans 13 residues. CDR3 nucleotides: TGTGCCAGCAGCCGACAGAGCACAGATACGCAGTATTTT. Residues: CASSRQSTDTQYF. Full variable domain (outside the CDR3, taken from reference TRBV7-2 and TRBJ2-3): GAGVSQSPSNKVTEKGKDVELRCDPISGHTALYWYRQSLGQGLEFLIYFQGNSAPDKSGLPSDRFSAERTGGSVSTLTIQRTQQEDSAVYLCASSRQSTDTQYFGPGTRLTVL.

The rearrangement links TRBV5-5 to TRBJ1-4; TRBD1 aligns across 12 bases. The germline V gene has CDR1 SGHKS and CDR2 YYEKEE (reference sequence). The V gene end was trimmed by 1 base and the J gene end by 3 bases; junction bases not matched to a gene: 13. There are 20 residues in the CDR3. The CDR3 sequence is CASSLRPGTGGILANEKLFF. The DNA for the CDR3 is TGTGCCAGCAGCTTGCGTCCCGGGACAGGGGGCATACTGGCTAATGAAAAACTGTTTTTT.

This clone has a single count. The V and J genes are TRBV7-2 and TRBJ1-1; D is uncertain. V lost 1 base and J lost 10, with 16 bases in between. CDR3 length: 14 amino acids. Per the germline V gene, CDR1 is SGHTA and CDR2 is FQGNSA. The CDR3 DNA sequence: TGTGCCAGCAGCTTAGAGAACATTTTGGGAGGAGCTTTCTTT. Amino acids: CASSLENILGGAFF.

In its sample, this clone was seen a few times. V gene TRBV5-6 combines with J gene TRBJ2-7, with a weak D call TRBD1 (5 bases). Trimming removed 1 base at V and 3 bases at J, with 8 bases between. Germline-derived CDR1 and CDR2 are SGHDT and YYEEEE. This CDR3 contains 13 residues. CDR3 in amino acids: CASSLRQYYEQYF. The CDR3 bases are TGTGCCAGCAGCTTGCGACAGTACTACGAGCAGTACTTC.

DNA for the CDR3: TGTGCCAGCAGCTCGGAACAGGGGGTAGAGACCCAGTACTTC. Translated: CASSSEQGVETQYF. V and J are TRBV28 and TRBJ2-5, with 8 positions matching TRBD1. The germline V gene has CDR1 MDHEN and CDR2 SYDVKM. V lost 6 bases and J lost 4; bases outside the gene matches: 7. The CDR3 spans 14 residues.

The chain is built from TRBV5-1 and TRBJ1-2; 9 bases agree with TRBD1. V was clipped by 4 bases and J by 5 bases; unmatched bases: 9. The CDR3 loop spans 15 amino acids. From germline, CDR1 is SGHRS and CDR2 YFSETQ. For the CDR3, the DNA is TGCGCCAGCAGCCCTACCTGGACAGGGGATTATGGCTACACCTTC. It translates to CASSPTWTGDYGYTF.

This clone was observed a single time. The chain combines TRBV7-9 with TRBJ1-4; 9 nucleotides match TRBD1. The germline CDR1 and CDR2 sequences are SEHNR and FQNEAQ (reference sequence). There are 16 residues in the CDR3. Germline trimming cut 4 bases from V and 3 bases from J; bases unmatched to any gene: 6. The CDR3 DNA reads TGTGCCAGCAGCTCGACAGGGGGTATAGCTAATGAAAAACTGTTTTTT. It encodes CASSSTGGIANEKLFF.